This TCR beta chain comes out of a study of cytomegalovirus exposure and HLA in healthy donors. Trimming cost V 4 bases and J 4 bases, with 13 bases left between them. The CDR3 runs 14 residues. Germline CDR1 and CDR2: GTSNPN and SVGIG (reference sequence). TCRdb keeps only in-frame clones here, not all; method: immunoSEQ multiplex PCR. The data hold more than 95,000 clones, with around nine tenths observed a single time. V is TRBV30 and J is TRBJ2-2; D possibly corresponds to TRBD1 (6 bases). The sequenced sample consisted of PBMCs. This clonotype originated in a woman aged 18-30 years in good health and CMV-seronegative. This chain's CDR3 is CAWTTGLGTGELFF. In DNA form, the CDR3 reads TGTGCCTGGACGACAGGTTTGGGCACCGGGGAGCTGTTTTTT.